This is a list of T cell receptor beta chains from one sample in a study of OX40 agonist ivuxolimab in advanced cancers. Sequenced by immunoSEQ multiplex PCR; TCRdb stores in-frame clones only, minus some. There are more than 75,000 clones in the sample; roughly 93% occur only once, and more than 0.6% lies in the top ten. The material was CD4+ or CD8+ T cells sorted from blood, obtained in a trial of the OX40 agonist ivuxolimab. These receptors were taken from an adult with an advanced solid tumor such as melanoma, head and neck, liver or kidney cancer. Each CDR3 is given with its conserved first and last residue. The D gene is left open where the match is weak. The size entry is marked missing in some rows and otherwise reads once, few, many or a size class.

abundance	v_gene	d_gene	j_gene	CDR3nt	CDR3aa
NA	TRBV29-1	TRBD1	TRBJ2-3	TGCAGCGTTCGGACAGGGGGGTTCACAGATACGCAGTATTTT	CSVRTGGFTDTQYF
NA	TRBV28	NA	TRBJ1-4	TGTGCCAGCAGTTTCCCCCAGGGCTCTCATGAAAAACTGTTTTTT	CASSFPQGSHEKLFF
NA	TRBV6-5	NA	TRBJ1-6	TGTGCCAGCAAAGAGACCGGGACGGTTAATTCACCCCTCCACTTT	CASKETGTVNSPLHF
NA	TRBV18	NA	TRBJ2-5	TGTGCCAGCTCACCAGGCGTCTCGGGGGCACAAGAGACCCAGTACTTC	CASSPGVSGAQETQYF
NA	TRBV7-2	NA	TRBJ1-1	TGTGCCAGCAGCCTCACTTCAGGGGCGGGGACTGAAGCTTTCTTT	CASSLTSGAGTEAFF
NA	TRBV28	NA	TRBJ1-1	TGTGCCAGCAGTTCGGCAGGTTGGAACACTGAAGCTTTCTTT	CASSSAGWNTEAFF
NA	TRBV7-3	TRBD2	TRBJ2-1	TGTGCCAGCAGCTCCAGGACTAGCGGGGGCCATGAGCAGTTCTTC	CASSSRTSGGHEQFF
NA	TRBV5-4	TRBD1	TRBJ2-7	TGTGCCAGCAGCGAGACAGGGGACTTCTACGAGCAGTACTTC	CASSETGDFYEQYF
NA	TRBV2	NA	TRBJ2-3	TGTGCCGCCATGGGGGAACAGGGGGATGTGGCGGGAGCAGATACGCAGTATTTT	CAAMGEQGDVAGADTQYF
NA	TRBV6-5	NA	TRBJ1-1	TGTGCCAGCAGCCCGAGAACGGGAACGAACACTGAAGCTTTCTTT	CASSPRTGTNTEAFF
NA	TRBV6-1	TRBD1	TRBJ1-1	TGTGCCAGCAGTGAACGGACAGGGTGGAACACTGAAGCTTTCTTT	CASSERTGWNTEAFF
NA	TRBV5-1	TRBD1	TRBJ2-7	TGCGCCAGCAGCGTCCTCGGACAGGGGGACGAGCAGTACTTC	CASSVLGQGDEQYF
NA	TRBV7-3	NA	TRBJ2-1	TGTGCCAGCAGCTCGGGCGATGAGCAGTTCTTC	CASSSGDEQFF
NA	TRBV5-1	TRBD2	TRBJ2-1	TGCGCCAGCAGCTTGGGGGCTAGCGGGGGTTCCTACAATGAGCAGTTCTTC	CASSLGASGGSYNEQFF
NA	TRBV7-2	NA	TRBJ2-2	TGTGCCAGCAGCTTAGTGGGGGGCCGGGGGCCTTCTGGGGAGCTGTTTTTT	CASSLVGGRGPSGELFF
NA	TRBV7-2	NA	TRBJ2-3	TGTGCCAGCAGCCCGTGGCAGGGTACGCAGTATTTT	CASSPWQGTQYF
NA	TRBV7-2	TRBD1	TRBJ2-6	TGTGCCAGCCGAGGACAGGGGTCCGGGGCCAACGTCCTGACTTTC	CASRGQGSGANVLTF
NA	TRBV18	NA	TRBJ1-4	TGTGCCAGCTCACCACCGCCCCCGACAGGTGCCCCTAATGAAAAACTGTTTTTT	CASSPPPPTGAPNEKLFF
once	TRBV6-5	NA	TRBJ2-7	TGTGCCAGCAGCCGACAGGCATTCTCCTACGAGCAGTACTTC	CASSRQAFSYEQYF
NA	TRBV6-6	NA	TRBJ2-7	TGTGCCAGCAGTTACTCGGGACAACTAGGCTACGAGCAGTACTTC	CASSYSGQLGYEQYF
NA	TRBV11-3	NA	TRBJ2-3	TGTGCCAGCAGCTTAGTGCCCACAGATACGCAGTATTTT	CASSLVPTDTQYF
NA	TRBV5-1	NA	TRBJ2-3	TGCGCCAGCAGCTTGTCTAAGGGCACAGATACGCAGTATTTT	CASSLSKGTDTQYF
NA	TRBV4-3	TRBD1	TRBJ2-2	TGCGCCAGCAGCCAAACCGGGACAGGGAACACCGGGGAGCTGTTTTTT	CASSQTGTGNTGELFF
NA	TRBV27	TRBD1	TRBJ2-7	TGTGCCAGCCGGGACAGGTACTACGAGCAGTACTTC	CASRDRYYEQYF
NA	TRBV20-1	NA	TRBJ2-7	TGCAGTGCCCCGCGGGAAAGCGAGCAGTACTTC	CSAPRESEQYF
NA	TRBV30	TRBD1	TRBJ1-2	TGTGCCCTCAACGGCGGGACAGAGATGATCAACTATGGCTACACCTTC	CALNGGTEMINYGYTF
NA	TRBV20-1	NA	TRBJ2-1	TGCAGTGCTAGAACGGGAGAAACCCAGTTCTTC	CSARTGETQFF
NA	TRBV6-5	NA	TRBJ1-5	TGTGCCAGCGCCCGGGCGCCTACTCAGCCCCAGCATTTT	CASARAPTQPQHF
once	TRBV28	NA	TRBJ2-7	TGTGCCAGCAGTCACCCCGACGAGCAGTACTTC	CASSHPDEQYF
NA	TRBV5-1	NA	TRBJ1-1	TGCGCCAGCAGCTTGGTCCGGGGGGAAACTGAAGCTTTCTTT	CASSLVRGETEAFF
NA	TRBV5-1	NA	TRBJ2-1	TGCGCCAGCAACCCGGGACTCCTGTACAATGAGCAGTTCTTC	CASNPGLLYNEQFF
NA	TRBV28	TRBD2	TRBJ2-7	TGTGCCAGCAGTTTGCTAGCGGCCCCCTACGAGCAGTACTTC	CASSLLAAPYEQYF
few	TRBV5-1	NA	TRBJ1-6	TGCGCCAGCAGCTTGAATGATTCACCCCTCCACTTT	CASSLNDSPLHF
NA	TRBV6-5	NA	TRBJ1-1	TGTGCCAGCAGCTCCCCTCCGGTCCCTAGAGCTTTCTTT	CASSSPPVPRAFF
NA	TRBV28	NA	TRBJ2-3	TGTGCCAGCACCCGCCTCCGGGACTCTCTATGGGCTTTT	CASTRLRDSLWAF
NA	TRBV18	NA	TRBJ1-1	TGTGCCAGCTCGGGGAACACTGAAGCTTTCTTT	CASSGNTEAFF
NA	TRBV19	NA	TRBJ1-6	TGTGCCAGTAGTTTCGGCAGGGACGGTTCACCCCTCCACTTT	CASSFGRDGSPLHF
NA	TRBV7-9	TRBD1	TRBJ1-2	TGTGCCAGCAGCTCCCCCGGGACAGGGAACTATGGCTACACCTTC	CASSSPGTGNYGYTF
NA	TRBV12-5	TRBD1	TRBJ2-7	TGTGCTAGTGGTTTAACTCCGGGACAGGGGTGCGAGCAGTACTTC	CASGLTPGQGCEQYF
NA	TRBV6-5	TRBD1	TRBJ2-3	TGTGCCAGCAGTTTCGGACAGGGAGGTACAGATACGCAGTATTTT	CASSFGQGGTDTQYF
NA	TRBV6-6	TRBD2	TRBJ2-5	TGTGCCAGCAGCCCCAAAGCGGGGGAAGAGACCCAGTACTTC	CASSPKAGEETQYF
NA	TRBV6-5	TRBD1	TRBJ1-2	TGTGCCAGCAGACAGGGGTCAAACTATGGCTACACCTTC	CASRQGSNYGYTF
NA	TRBV4-2	TRBD2	TRBJ2-3	TGTGCCAGCAGCCAAGATAGGCAGGGAGGGGGCACAGATACGCAGTATTTT	CASSQDRQGGGTDTQYF
NA	TRBV5-8	NA	TRBJ1-2	TGTGCCAGCAGCAGGAGGACCCCCTATGGCTACACCTTC	CASSRRTPYGYTF
NA	TRBV19	NA	TRBJ1-5	TGTGCCAGTAGTATCCCCCCCTCCGAACAGCCCCAGCATTTT	CASSIPPSEQPQHF
NA	TRBV30	NA	TRBJ2-7	TGTGCCTGGAGTGTACTCGGCTACGAGCAGTACTTC	CAWSVLGYEQYF
NA	TRBV20-1	NA	TRBJ1-1	TGCAGTGTTGGACACGACGGAGCTTTCTTT	CSVGHDGAFF
NA	TRBV6-1	NA	TRBJ1-4	TGTGCCAGCAGTGCACTCTCGACAACCTATAATGAAAAACTGTTTTTT	CASSALSTTYNEKLFF
NA	TRBV4-2	TRBD1	TRBJ1-4	TGTGCCAGCAGCCAGACCCCGACAGGGGTTGCAACTAATGAAAAACTGTTTTTT	CASSQTPTGVATNEKLFF
few	TRBV9	TRBD2	TRBJ2-1	TGTGCCAGCAGCGTAGGTCCTAGCGGGAGGGAGCAGTTCTTC	CASSVGPSGREQFF
NA	TRBV7-9	TRBD1	TRBJ2-6	TGTGCCAGCAGCATCGACAGGGGGACGTCTGGGGCCAACGTCCTGACTTTC	CASSIDRGTSGANVLTF
NA	TRBV6-1	NA	TRBJ1-1	TGTGCCAGCATCGGCCTAGGGCGTACTGAAGCTTTCTTT	CASIGLGRTEAFF
NA	TRBV27	NA	TRBJ2-1	TGTGCCAGCAGTTTGAGGTACCCCCGGCGCGATGAGCAGTTCTTC	CASSLRYPRRDEQFF
NA	TRBV7-6	TRBD2	TRBJ2-2	TGTGCCAGCAGCTACACTAGCGGATCAAACACCGGGGAGCTGTTTTTT	CASSYTSGSNTGELFF
NA	TRBV6-6	NA	TRBJ1-6	TGTGCCAGCAGTACAGGAACGGGGGACTATAATTCACCCCTCCACTTT	CASSTGTGDYNSPLHF
NA	TRBV18	NA	TRBJ1-1	TGTGCCAGCTCACCCGGGGTGGAGGTGGCGATAAACACTGAAGCTTTCTTT	CASSPGVEVAINTEAFF
NA	TRBV4-3	NA	TRBJ2-7	TGCGCCAGCAGCCAAGTAGGGGGGCACCTCTACGAGCAGTACTTC	CASSQVGGHLYEQYF